The rows below give T cell receptor beta chains drawn from one sample of a study of blood T cell repertoires in COVID-19. Repertoires were generated with immunoSEQ multiplex PCR, while TCRdb's copy carries only in-frame clones and drops some. The table has 200,000 to 250,000 clones, about 88% seen once; the top ten hold about 7.6%. Sequenced sample: peripheral blood. All receptors derive from a woman in her 70s with active or convalescent COVID-19. Each CDR3 is given with its conserved first and last residue. The order of the fields is D gene, V gene, J gene, CDR3 protein. D genes are given only for firm matches.

>TRBD2|TRBV6-5|TRBJ2-4
CASSPHLAGVQYF
>TRBD1|TRBV6-4|TRBJ1-1
CASSATGAGTTEAFF
>TRBD1|TRBV12-3/TRBV12-4|TRBJ1-2
CSSGDRGGSYTF
>TRBD2|TRBV20-1|TRBJ2-1
CSASVFGGATDQFF
>TRBD1|TRBV6-2/TRBV6-3|TRBJ1-1
CASSYTDRGTFF
>TRBD1|TRBV25-1|TRBJ1-6
CASSETGFRSPLHF
>.|TRBV10-3|TRBJ2-3
CATTRDRTDTQYF
>.|TRBV4-1|TRBJ2-7
CASSHLGRNLHEQYF
>.|TRBV7-9|TRBJ1-4
CASSQDGLMEELFF
>TRBD1|TRBV6-2/TRBV6-3|TRBJ1-1
CASSYSIFGQGQRRNTEAFF
>.|TRBV11-2|TRBJ1-6
CASSLGQINSPLHF
>.|TRBV7-9|TRBJ2-3
CASSLGPGTTQYF
>.|TRBV15|TRBJ2-5
CATSTHRGRVGQETQYF
>.|TRBV7-9|TRBJ2-2
CASRPGTNTGELFF